Given below is one TCR beta chain in context. A much larger clone is a single base away; this may be a read error. Together with a sample-barcoded 5' primer, a J-beta primer mix was included in a second PCR lasting about 6 to 11 cycles. Each CDR3 protein is one row after TCRdb ran MiXCR on the 5' RACE reads. The repertoire holds 1.5 million to 2 million distinct CDR3 sequences, with approximately 30% as singletons. The data derive from a study of blood T cells in healthy people across ages. This CDR3 is built from 10 residues. From germline, CDR1 is ENHRY and CDR2 SYGVKD. The clonotype was recovered from a woman between 25 and 40 years old in good health. The sample comprised blood. V usage is TRBV10-3 and J usage is TRBJ2-6; a weak D match, TRBD1 (5 bases). CDR3 bases: TGTGCCACTGGGGCCAACGTCCGGACTTTC. This sequence encodes CATGANVRTF.